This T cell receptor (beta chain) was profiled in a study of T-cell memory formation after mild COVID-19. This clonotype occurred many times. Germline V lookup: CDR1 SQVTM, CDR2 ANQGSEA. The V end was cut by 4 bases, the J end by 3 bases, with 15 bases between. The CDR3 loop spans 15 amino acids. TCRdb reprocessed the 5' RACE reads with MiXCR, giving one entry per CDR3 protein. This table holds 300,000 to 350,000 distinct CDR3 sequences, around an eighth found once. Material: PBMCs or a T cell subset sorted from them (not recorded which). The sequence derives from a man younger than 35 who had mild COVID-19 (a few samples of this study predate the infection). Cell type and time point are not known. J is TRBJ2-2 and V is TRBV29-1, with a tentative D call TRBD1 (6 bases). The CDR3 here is CSVVWGQTHTGELFF. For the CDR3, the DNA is TGCAGCGTTGTATGGGGGCAGACTCACACCGGGGAGCTGTTTTTT.